This T cell receptor beta chain is drawn from a study of blood T cell repertoires in COVID-19. Across the whole study: Samples taken during acute and convalescent COVID-19 were collected in the United States, Italy and Spain. PBMCs, B-cell-depleted T cells, or T cells were the source of the cDNA or gDNA that made up the material.

Germline-derived CDR1 and CDR2 are MNHEY and SMNVEV (reference sequence). Deletions cut 0 bases from V and 3 bases from J, with 12 bases between. The CDR3 sequence is 16 residues long. In the study's own analysis: Amplification with reference gene primers provided the estimates of nucleated cell counts. Profiled with immunoSEQ multiplex PCR; TCRdb holds only in-frame clones, not every one. D and trimming were read from the DNA, whereas the V and J calls and clone size are those reported in that table. The sample records 95,000 to 150,000 clones, around 88% being singletons. The sequenced material came from peripheral blood. This rearrangement joins TRBV27 to TRBJ1-5; D is ambiguous. This sequence originates from a woman between 45 and 65 years old with active or convalescent COVID-19. CDR3 in DNA: TGTGCCAGCAGTTTATCTGGAGGACTCTTCAATCAGCCCCAGCATTTT. It yields the protein CASSLSGGLFNQPQHF.